This is a list of T cell receptor beta chains from one sample in a study of response to subunit inactivated influenza vaccine. TCRdb reanalysed the RT-PCR reads using MiXCR and keeps one entry per CDR3 protein. The data contain 490,000 or so distinct CDR3 sequences, approximately 7.1% of them singletons. Specimen: PBMCs from blood, collected around 25 months after vaccination. Receptors were obtained from a man in his fifties or sixties who received an inactivated influenza vaccine. Both conserved end residues are part of each CDR3. A D gene is named only where the DNA matches it firmly. For some rows the clone size is stated as once, few or many, or as a class when expanded; others skip it.

J gene | clone size | D gene | V gene | CDR3 DNA | CDR3 protein
TRBJ1-1 | NA | TRBD1 | TRBV12-3/TRBV12-4 | TGTGCCAGCAGTATGGACAGGGGGGATGAAAGGACTGAAGCTTTCTTT | CASSMDRGDERTEAFF
TRBJ1-2 | NA | NA | TRBV14 | TGTGCCAGCAGCCAAGCGGGAGGGTGGTATGGCCACACCTTC | CASSQAGGWYGHTF
TRBJ1-2 | many | NA | TRBV6-1 | TGTGCCAGCAGCTCCGACAAGTTCTATGGCTACACCTTC | CASSSDKFYGYTF
TRBJ2-3 | NA | NA | TRBV7-9 | TGTGCCAGCAGCTTAGAGAAGGGAGGCACAGATACGCAGTATTTT | CASSLEKGGTDTQYF
TRBJ1-1 | many | NA | TRBV16 | TGTGCCAGCAGCCAATCGAGGGGTCGGGGGACTGAAGCTTTCTTT | CASSQSRGRGTEAFF
TRBJ2-1 | many | NA | TRBV7-2 | TGTGCCAGCAGCTTATATCCCGGACCTTACAATGAGCAGTTCTTC | CASSLYPGPYNEQFF
TRBJ2-6 | NA | NA | TRBV6-5 | TGTGCCAGCAGTTACTCTGGGGGCGGGTTTGGGGCCAACGTCCTGACTTTC | CASSYSGGGFGANVLTF
TRBJ2-2 | NA | TRBD2 | TRBV6-2/TRBV6-3 | TGTGCCAGCAGTTACTCAGGCGGGAGCCCCACCGGGGAGCTGTTTTTT | CASSYSGGSPTGELFF
TRBJ2-3 | NA | TRBD1 | TRBV20-1 | TGCAGTGCTAGAAGGCCTGGGACAGGGAGCACAGATACGCAGTATTTT | CSARRPGTGSTDTQYF
TRBJ2-7 | NA | NA | TRBV2 | TGTGCCAGCAAAACGGTCGGACGGTCGGGGGAGCAGTACTTC | CASKTVGRSGEQYF
TRBJ2-1 | many | TRBD1 | TRBV29-1 | TGCAGCGTTTCTCCAGGACAGGGGGTATACAATGAGCAGTTCTTC | CSVSPGQGVYNEQFF
TRBJ2-7 | NA | NA | TRBV4-2 | TGTGCCAGCAGCCAAGATTCTCCAGGGGGGGGTTCCGAGCAGTACTTC | CASSQDSPGGGSEQYF
TRBJ2-3 | NA | TRBD2 | TRBV7-6 | TGTGCCAGCAGCCCGCACCCTAGCGGGGGAGCAATAGATACGCAGTATTTT | CASSPHPSGGAIDTQYF
TRBJ2-4 | many | NA | TRBV4-1 | TGCGCCAGCAGCCAAGATTCGGCGGAGCTAAACATTCAGTACTTC | CASSQDSAELNIQYF
TRBJ2-3 | NA | TRBD2 | TRBV28 | TGTGCCAGCAGTGGCGGGGGGAGTAGCACAGATACGCAGTATTTT | CASSGGGSSTDTQYF
TRBJ1-1 | few | NA | TRBV7-9 | TGTGCCAGCAGCTCCGACAGGCCCGTGAACACTGAAGCTTTCTTT | CASSSDRPVNTEAFF
TRBJ1-5 | NA | NA | TRBV12-3/TRBV12-4 | TGTGCCAGCAGTCCCCAGTTGGGGTCCAATCAGCCCCAGCATTTT | CASSPQLGSNQPQHF
TRBJ2-7 | many | TRBD2 | TRBV29-1 | TGCAGCGTTGCGGGACTAGCGGGGGCCTACGAGCAGTACTTC | CSVAGLAGAYEQYF
TRBJ2-1 | NA | TRBD1 | TRBV19 | TGTGCCAGTAGCCGAGACAGGGTGACCTACAATGAGCAGTTCTTC | CASSRDRVTYNEQFF
TRBJ1-3 | NA | NA | TRBV7-9 | TGTGCCAGCAGCTTAGCGTCGCCTCGGGGAAACACCATATATTTT | CASSLASPRGNTIYF
TRBJ1-4 | many | TRBD1 | TRBV7-2 | TGTGCCAGCAGCAGGGGACAGGTTAATGAAAAACTGTTTTTT | CASSRGQVNEKLFF
TRBJ1-6 | few | NA | TRBV7-9 | TGTGCCAGCAGCCCTACTGACAGCGGAGATAATTCACCCCTCCACTTT | CASSPTDSGDNSPLHF
TRBJ1-3 | NA | NA | TRBV19 | TGTGCCAGTAGTCTACAAGGGGAGAGAGGAAACACCATATATTTT | CASSLQGERGNTIYF
TRBJ2-3 | NA | NA | TRBV20-1 | TGCCGTCCCGGGGGGCGCAGCACAGATACGCAGTATTTT | CRPGGRSTDTQYF
TRBJ1-2 | NA | NA | TRBV4-3 | TGCGCCAGCAGCCAAAGTCGGGGAGACTATGGCTACACCTTC | CASSQSRGDYGYTF
TRBJ2-1 | NA | NA | TRBV5-1 | TGCGCCAGCAGCTTGGAACCAGGCATCTACAATGAGCAGTTCTTC | CASSLEPGIYNEQFF
TRBJ1-4 | few | NA | TRBV18 | TGTGCCAGCTCACCAGGAGCGGAAGAAAAACTGTTTTTT | CASSPGAEEKLFF
TRBJ1-2 | many | TRBD1 | TRBV6-5 | TGTGCCAGCAGTTACTCATGGGACAGCTATGGCTACACCTTC | CASSYSWDSYGYTF
TRBJ2-3 | NA | NA | TRBV29-1 | TGCAGCGTTGAAGATGGCAGGGGTCGGAATACGCAGTATTTT | CSVEDGRGRNTQYF
TRBJ2-7 | few | NA | TRBV20-1 | TGCAGTGCTGAAAAAATTGGGGGAGATTCCTACGAGCAGTACTTC | CSAEKIGGDSYEQYF
TRBJ2-7 | NA | NA | TRBV3-1 | TGTGCCAGCAGCCAAGACCGAGTAACCGAGCAGTACTTC | CASSQDRVTEQYF
TRBJ2-5 | few | NA | TRBV20-1 | TGCAGTGCTAGAGATAATATGGAGACCCAGTACTTC | CSARDNMETQYF
TRBJ2-1 | NA | NA | TRBV10-3 | TGTGCCATCAGTGGGACAGCCCGAGACTACAATGAGCAGTTCTTC | CAISGTARDYNEQFF
TRBJ1-2 | many | TRBD1 | TRBV12-3/TRBV12-4 | TGTGCCAGCAGTTTACAGGGGGCGACTTATGGCTACACCTTC | CASSLQGATYGYTF
TRBJ1-1 | NA | NA | TRBV12-3/TRBV12-4 | TGTGCCAGCAGTTTTGATTCGGGAGACACTGAAGCTTTCTTT | CASSFDSGDTEAFF
TRBJ2-1 | many | NA | TRBV4-2 | TGTGCCAGCAGCCAAGATGGCCTCTCCCCTTTCTATGAGCAGTTCTTC | CASSQDGLSPFYEQFF
TRBJ2-7 | many | TRBD2 | TRBV6-2/TRBV6-3 | TGTGCCAGCAGTTACATTGGCGGGGGACCCTACGAGCAGTACTTC | CASSYIGGGPYEQYF
TRBJ2-3 | few | NA | TRBV6-2/TRBV6-3 | TGTGCCAGCAGACTCACGGGACTTAGCACAGATACGCAGTATTTT | CASRLTGLSTDTQYF
TRBJ2-2 | NA | NA | TRBV7-8 | TGTGCCAGCAGCTTAGATGCCAGGCGGAACACCGGGGAGCTGTTTTTT | CASSLDARRNTGELFF
TRBJ2-3 | many | TRBD2 | TRBV5-6 | TGTGCCAGCAGCTGGAATAGCGGGGTTGGCACAGATACGCAGTATTTT | CASSWNSGVGTDTQYF
TRBJ2-1 | many | TRBD2 | TRBV11-2 | TGTGCCAGCAGCCCCGGTAGCGGGAACTCCTACAATGAGCAGTTCTTC | CASSPGSGNSYNEQFF
TRBJ2-7 | many | TRBD2 | TRBV5-1 | TGCGCCAGCAGCCTAGGGACTACAAGTAATTACGAGCAGTACTTC | CASSLGTTSNYEQYF
TRBJ1-1 | few | TRBD1 | TRBV5-1 | TGCGCCAGCGGAAGAGGGGACAGGATGAACACTGAAGCTTTCTTT | CASGRGDRMNTEAFF
TRBJ1-1 | NA | NA | TRBV7-9 | TGTGCCAGCAGCCCCTCCCTGGGAAACACTGAAGCTTTCTTT | CASSPSLGNTEAFF
TRBJ2-3 | NA | TRBD2 | TRBV4-1 | TGCGCCAGCAGCCAAGATGAGACGACTAGCGGGGGGCGGGGCACAGATACGCAGTATTTT | CASSQDETTSGGRGTDTQYF
TRBJ2-1 | NA | NA | TRBV20-1 | TGCAGTGCTAGGATGAAGGGTCTGGATGAGCAGTTCTTC | CSARMKGLDEQFF
TRBJ2-2 | many | TRBD2 | TRBV6-5 | TGTGCCAGCAGAGACTCTCCGGGGCGGGGGACCGGGGAGCTGTTTTTT | CASRDSPGRGTGELFF
TRBJ1-2 | many | TRBD1 | TRBV11-2 | TGTGCCAGCAGCGTAGGGGGCTCTGGCTATGGCTACACCTTC | CASSVGGSGYGYTF
TRBJ2-7 | many | NA | TRBV19 | TGTGCCAGTAGTATTGCTGCAGGGTGGTCCTACGAGCAGTACTTC | CASSIAAGWSYEQYF
TRBJ1-2 | many | TRBD1 | TRBV4-3 | TGCGCCAGCAGCTCCAGTACAGGGGCATACTATGGCTACACCTTC | CASSSSTGAYYGYTF
TRBJ2-1 | once | NA | TRBV5-1 | TGCGCCAGCAGCTTTGGTCCCCGGAGCTCCTACAATGAGCAGTTCTTC | CASSFGPRSSYNEQFF
TRBJ1-3 | many | NA | TRBV5-1 | TGCGCCAGCAGGGATAGCTCTGGAAACACCATATATTTT | CASRDSSGNTIYF
TRBJ2-5 | NA | TRBD1 | TRBV7-2 | TGTGCCAGCAGCTTATCGGCAGGGGGAGAGACCCAGTACTTC | CASSLSAGGETQYF
TRBJ2-7 | few | NA | TRBV3-1 | TGTGCCAGCAGGGCCTGGGCCGCGAGCTCCTACGAGCAGTACTTC | CASRAWAASSYEQYF